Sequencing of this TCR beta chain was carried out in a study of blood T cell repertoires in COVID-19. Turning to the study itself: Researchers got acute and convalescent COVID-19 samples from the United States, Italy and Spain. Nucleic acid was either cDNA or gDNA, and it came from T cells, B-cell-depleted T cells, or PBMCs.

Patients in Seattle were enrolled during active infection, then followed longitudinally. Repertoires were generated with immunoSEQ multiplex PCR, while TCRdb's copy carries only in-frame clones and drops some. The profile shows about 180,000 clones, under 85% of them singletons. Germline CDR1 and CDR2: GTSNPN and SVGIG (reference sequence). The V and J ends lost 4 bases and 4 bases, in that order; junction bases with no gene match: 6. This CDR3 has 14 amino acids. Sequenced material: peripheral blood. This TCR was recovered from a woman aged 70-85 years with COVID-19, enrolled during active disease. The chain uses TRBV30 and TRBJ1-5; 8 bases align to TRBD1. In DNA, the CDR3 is TGTGCCTGGACCGCCGGGACAGGAAATCAGCCCCAGCATTTT. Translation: CAWTAGTGNQPQHF. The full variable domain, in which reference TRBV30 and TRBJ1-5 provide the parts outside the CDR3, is SQTIHQWPATLVQPVGSPLSLECTVEGTSNPNLYWYRQAAGRGLQLLFYSVGIGQISSEVPQNLSASRPQDRQFILSSKKLLLSDSGFYLCAWTAGTGNQPQHFGDGTRLSIL.